This T cell receptor beta chain was recovered during a study of blood T cell repertoires in COVID-19. Study in general: Acute and convalescent COVID-19 samples came from the United States, Italy and Spain.

This table comes from immunoSEQ multiplex PCR, and its TCRdb copy is limited to in-frame clones, with some not included. The table records roughly 90,000 clones, 70% to 90% of them present only once. Turning to this clone: A read error may account for a junction end that differs from germline.

The source material was peripheral blood. The receptor's source is an elderly woman with COVID-19, enrolled during active disease.

In nucleotides, the CDR3 is TGTGCAAGCAGGGGCTCCGAGTACAATGAGCAGTTCTTC. This sequence encodes CASRGSEYNEQFF. This chain connects TRBV11-2 to TRBJ2-1; possible D gene TRBD1, 6 bases. Germline CDR1 and CDR2: SGHAT and FQNNGV. This CDR3 is built from 13 residues.